The 17 T cell receptor beta chains reported below all come from one sample, sequenced in a study of cytomegalovirus exposure and HLA in healthy donors. The PCR made use of 60 Vbeta and 13 Jbeta primers. Using immunoSEQ multiplex PCR, the repertoire was profiled, and TCRdb retains in-frame clones only, with some absent. The table has 130,000 or so clones, 60% to 85% seen once. Sequenced: PBMCs. These receptors were obtained from a man younger than 45 in good health and CMV-seronegative.

The V call is TRBV19, the J call TRBJ2-2; 11 bases line up with TRBD2. Germline CDR1 is LNHDA and CDR2 is SQIVND (reference sequence). The V gene end was trimmed by 7 bases and the J gene end by 5 bases; junction bases not matched to a gene: 6. The CDR3 is made up of 15 amino acids. The CDR3 here is CASTQLAGATGELFF. In DNA, the CDR3 is TGTGCCAGTACCCAACTAGCGGGAGCTACCGGGGAGCTGTTTTTT.

The CDR3 region has the DNA TGTGCCAGCAGCTCCGGACAGGGATCGTTCTCAGATACGCAGTATTTT. Its protein is CASSSGQGSFSDTQYF. The chain employs TRBV11-3 and TRBJ2-3; 8 nucleotides agree with TRBD1. CDR3 size: 16 residues. Losses at the gene ends were 4 bases for V and 4 bases for J; bases not matched to a gene: 10. Looked up from germline, CDR1 is SGHNT and CDR2 is YENEEA.

The rearrangement links TRBV27 to TRBJ2-5, with TRBD1 matching over 8 bases. The J call may be in error: the DNA end matches TRBJ2-7 better. The CDR3 is made up of 18 amino acids. Germline-derived CDR1 and CDR2 are MNHEY and SMNVEV (reference sequence). The CDR3 nucleotides are TGTGCCAGCATGTCTCGAGACAGGGGTGTAGGGGGTTCGAACGAGCAGTACTTC. It is translated as CASMSRDRGVGGSNEQYF.

CDR3 protein: CASSFGTGELFF. The CDR3 DNA follows: TGTGCCAGCAGCTTCGGCACCGGGGAGCTGTTTTTT. The gene calls are TRBV7-9 and TRBJ2-2; D is undetermined. Germline loops: CDR1 SEHNR, CDR2 FQNEAQ (reference sequence). CDR3 length: 12 residues. The V end was cut by 3 bases, the J end by 4 bases, with 3 bases between.

The V call is TRBV30, the J call TRBJ2-5; 7 bases are shared with TRBD2. The DNA end favors TRBJ2-7, so the J call may be wrong. CDR1 GTSNPN and CDR2 SVGIG come from the germline V gene (reference sequence). This CDR3 contains 13 residues. CDR3 DNA: TGTGCCTGGAACGAGGGAGGGCCCCACGAGCAGTACTTC. This encodes CAWNEGGPHEQYF.

A single count supports this clone. This sequence joins TRBV11-3 and TRBJ1-4; D call uncertain. Per germline, CDR1 SGHNT and CDR2 YENEEA. The CDR3 contains 14 residues. V shed 4 bases and J shed 11 bases, with 17 bases lying between them. The CDR3 nucleotides read TGTGCCAGCAGCTCTAGAGGAGCTACACTGAAACTGTTTTTT. This codes for CASSSRGATLKLFF.

The chain joins TRBV6-5 to TRBJ1-4, with a weak D call TRBD1 (6 bases). The germline CDR1 and CDR2 sequences are MNHEY and SVGAGI. The length of the CDR3 is 15 residues. Trimming removed 6 bases from V and 1 base from J, with 12 bases in between. This chain's CDR3 is CASRGETGTNEKLFF. DNA of the CDR3: TGTGCCAGCAGGGGAGAGACAGGAACTAATGAAAAACTGTTTTTT.

J is TRBJ2-5 and V is TRBV11-3, with 8 bases fitting TRBD2. Germline CDR1 and CDR2: SGHNT and YENEEA. This CDR3 has 15 amino acids. V gave up 5 bases and J gave up 5 bases; unmatched junction bases: 10. CDR3 protein: CASSPGGSGEETQYF. As DNA, the CDR3 is TGTGCCAGCAGCCCCGGGGGTAGCGGGGAGGAGACCCAGTACTTC.

The chain is built from TRBV6-5 and TRBJ2-1; D ambiguous. Trimming removed 5 bases at V and 5 bases at J, with 16 bases between. The CDR3 is made up of 15 amino acids. Germline lookup yields CDR1 MNHEY and CDR2 SVGAGI. The DNA of the CDR3 is TGTGCCAGCAGTACCTCCTCGTGGCAGGACAATGAGCAGTTCTTC. Amino acids: CASSTSSWQDNEQFF.

This chain joins TRBV6-5 and TRBJ1-1; D unclear. CDR1 is MNHEY, CDR2 SVGAGI, per germline. The CDR3 spans 14 residues. The V end was cut by 3 bases, the J end by 0 bases, with 8 bases between. CDR3 in amino acids: CASSYGELNTEAFF. In DNA form, the CDR3 reads TGTGCCAGCAGTTATGGGGAGCTGAACACTGAAGCTTTCTTT.

The CDR3 spells CASNPQGSGRSNYGYTF. The DNA of the CDR3 is TGTGCCAGTAACCCCCAGGGGTCAGGACGTTCTAACTATGGCTACACCTTC. The J gene is TRBJ1-2, the V gene TRBV19, with D tentatively TRBD1 (6 bases). The CDR3 has 17 residues. V shed 7 bases and J shed 0 bases, with 21 bases lying between them. Looked up from germline, CDR1 is LNHDA and CDR2 is SQIVND (reference sequence).

The chain links TRBV27 to TRBJ1-1; possible D gene TRBD1, 5 bases. Trimming shortened V by 2 bases and J by 3 bases, and 7 bases separated the two germline ends. The CDR3 spans 13 residues. Germline CDR1 and CDR2: MNHEY and SMNVEV (reference sequence). The CDR3 is CASSLEGDTEAFF. DNA for the CDR3: TGTGCCAGCAGTTTAGAAGGGGACACTGAAGCTTTCTTT.

The count of this clone is one. This chain joins TRBV6-6 and TRBJ1-1, with 7 nucleotides matching TRBD1. V dropped 6 bases and J dropped 7; count of bases not matched to a gene: 5. The CDR3 contains 12 residues. Germline CDR1 reads MNHNY; CDR2 reads SVGAGI (reference sequence). CDR3 sequence reads: CASSRDRVEAFF. The CDR3 region has the DNA TGTGCCAGCAGCCGCGACAGGGTTGAAGCTTTCTTT.

The chain employs TRBV10-3 and TRBJ1-3, with no clear D. Trimming took 6 bases from V and 0 from J, leaving 12 bases between them. From germline, CDR1 is ENHRY and CDR2 SYGVKD. CDR3 length equals 15 residues. The CDR3 here is CAIRREGASGNTIYF. CDR3 DNA: TGTGCCATCAGACGAGAGGGTGCCTCTGGAAACACCATATATTTT.

The table lists this clone with a count of one. The J gene is TRBJ1-6, the V gene TRBV30, with D unclear. CDR3 length: 15 amino acids. The ends were cut back, 1 base at V and 2 bases at J, with 9 bases in the middle. Germline lookup yields CDR1 GTSNPN and CDR2 SVGIG (reference sequence). The CDR3 spells CAWSERPPYNSPLHF. The CDR3 DNA reads as TGTGCCTGGAGTGAGCGGCCCCCCTATAATTCACCCCTCCACTTT.

This chain connects TRBV19 to TRBJ1-6, with D perhaps matching TRBD1 (6 bases). Trimming took 2 bases from V and 9 from J, leaving 14 bases between them. This CDR3 is 15 amino acids long. Germline V gene lookup returns CDR1 LNHDA and CDR2 SQIVND (reference sequence). The CDR3 is CASSITQGNGSPLHF. The CDR3 bases are TGTGCCAGTAGTATAACGCAGGGGAATGGTTCACCCCTCCACTTT.

The chain employs TRBV4-1 and TRBJ2-7; TRBD1 agrees at 12 bases. The CDR3 spans 15 residues. V dropped 4 bases and J dropped 4; count of bases not matched to a gene: 5. Germline-derived CDR1 and CDR2 are MGHRA and YSYEKL. In DNA, the CDR3 is TGCGCCAGCAGCCCTGGGACAGGGGGCAGGTACGAGCAGTACTTC. Protein product: CASSPGTGGRYEQYF.